This TCR beta chain was found in a study of T cell changes during pregnancy in multiple sclerosis. Sequencing was performed with immunoSEQ multiplex PCR; in TCRdb, only in-frame clones are kept and a portion is missing. Of 52,000 or so clones detected, 70% to 90% appear once; the ten largest clones hold 0.55% to 0.65%. The CDR3 is 16 amino acids. Germline V CDR1 and CDR2: SGHRS, YFSETQ. With V trimmed by 5 bases and J by 0 bases, 6 bases remained unmatched. The starting material was CD4+ T cells from peripheral blood mononuclear cells, obtained in the first trimester of pregnancy. The chain links TRBV5-1 to TRBJ2-3, with 10 bases aligning to TRBD1. This TCR was recovered from a female donor with multiple sclerosis, enrolled in a pregnancy study. The CDR3 region has the DNA TGCGCCAGCAGGGCCGGGACAGGGGTTAGCACAGATACGCAGTATTTT. Encoded protein: CASRAGTGVSTDTQYF.